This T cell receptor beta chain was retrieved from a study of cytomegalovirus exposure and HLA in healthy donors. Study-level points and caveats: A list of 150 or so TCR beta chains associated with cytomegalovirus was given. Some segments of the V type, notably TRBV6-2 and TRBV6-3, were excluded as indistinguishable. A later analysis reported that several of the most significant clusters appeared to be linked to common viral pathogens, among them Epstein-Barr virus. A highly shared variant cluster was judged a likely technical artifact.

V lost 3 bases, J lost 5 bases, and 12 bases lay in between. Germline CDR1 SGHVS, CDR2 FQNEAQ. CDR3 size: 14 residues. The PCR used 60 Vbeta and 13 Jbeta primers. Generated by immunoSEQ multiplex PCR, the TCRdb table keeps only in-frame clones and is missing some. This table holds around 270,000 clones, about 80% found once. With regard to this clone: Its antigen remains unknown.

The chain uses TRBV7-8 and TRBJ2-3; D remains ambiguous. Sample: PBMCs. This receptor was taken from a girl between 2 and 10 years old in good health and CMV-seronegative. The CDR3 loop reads CASSLVLVGDTQYF. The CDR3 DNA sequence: TGTGCCAGCAGCTTGGTGCTAGTAGGAGATACGCAGTATTTT.